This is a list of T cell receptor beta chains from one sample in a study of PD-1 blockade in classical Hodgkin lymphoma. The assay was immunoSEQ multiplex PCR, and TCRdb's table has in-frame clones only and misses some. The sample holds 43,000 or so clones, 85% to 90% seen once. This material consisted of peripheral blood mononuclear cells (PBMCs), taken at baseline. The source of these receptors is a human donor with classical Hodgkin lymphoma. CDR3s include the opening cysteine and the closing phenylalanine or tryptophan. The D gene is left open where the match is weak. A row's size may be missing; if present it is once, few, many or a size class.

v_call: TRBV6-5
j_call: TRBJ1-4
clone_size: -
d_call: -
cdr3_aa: CASSSQGGANEKLFF
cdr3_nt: TGTGCCAGCAGTTCTCAGGGAGGGGCTAATGAAAAACTGTTTTTT

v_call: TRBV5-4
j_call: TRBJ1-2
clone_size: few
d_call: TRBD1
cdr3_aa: CASSLATGGSEGYTF
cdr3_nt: TGTGCCAGCAGCTTGGCCACAGGGGGCTCGGAGGGCTACACCTTC

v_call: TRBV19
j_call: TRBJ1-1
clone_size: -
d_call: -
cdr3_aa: CASSMGEWSTEAFF
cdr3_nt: TGTGCCAGTAGTATGGGGGAGTGGAGCACTGAAGCTTTCTTT

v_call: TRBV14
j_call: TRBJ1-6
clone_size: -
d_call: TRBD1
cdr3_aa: CASSQHTGGISPLHF
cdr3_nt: TGTGCCAGCAGCCAGCATACAGGGGGTATTTCACCCCTCCACTTT

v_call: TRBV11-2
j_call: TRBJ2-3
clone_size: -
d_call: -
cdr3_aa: CASLQSGTDTQYF
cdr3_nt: TGTGCCAGCCTCCAGAGTGGCACAGATACGCAGTATTTT

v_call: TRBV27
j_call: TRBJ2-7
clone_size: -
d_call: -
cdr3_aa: CASSSLGNRYEQYF
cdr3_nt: TGTGCCAGCAGTTCTCTAGGGAATAGGTACGAGCAGTACTTC

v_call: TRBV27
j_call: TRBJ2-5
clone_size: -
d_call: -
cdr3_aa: CASSPGQQLRETQYF
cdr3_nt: TGTGCCAGCAGTCCAGGACAGCAATTGAGGGAGACCCAGTACTTC

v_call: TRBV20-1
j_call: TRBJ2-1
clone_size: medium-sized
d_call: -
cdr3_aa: CSAQENEQFF
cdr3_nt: TGCAGTGCCCAGGAGAATGAGCAGTTCTTC

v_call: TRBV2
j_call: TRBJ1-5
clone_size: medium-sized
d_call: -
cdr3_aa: CASRRGWNQPQHF
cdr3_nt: TGTGCCAGCAGGCGGGGATGGAATCAGCCCCAGCATTTT

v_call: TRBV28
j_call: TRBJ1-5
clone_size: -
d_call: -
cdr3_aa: CASRPSTRGSNQPQHF
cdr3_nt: TGTGCCAGCAGACCATCGACCCGAGGGAGCAATCAGCCCCAGCATTTT

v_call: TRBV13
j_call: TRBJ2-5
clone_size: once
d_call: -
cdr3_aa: CASSDREETQYF
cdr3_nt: TGTGCCAGCAGCGACAGAGAAGAGACCCAGTACTTC

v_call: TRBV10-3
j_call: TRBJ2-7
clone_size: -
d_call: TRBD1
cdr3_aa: CAIKATGGDEQYF
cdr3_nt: TGTGCCATCAAAGCGACAGGGGGCGACGAGCAGTACTTC

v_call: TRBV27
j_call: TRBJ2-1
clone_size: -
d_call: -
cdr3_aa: CASSPGKLSGAYNEQFF
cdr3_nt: TGTGCCAGCAGTCCTGGGAAGTTGTCGGGGGCCTACAATGAGCAGTTCTTC

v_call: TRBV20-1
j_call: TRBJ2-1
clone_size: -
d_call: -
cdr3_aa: CSASRDTQFF
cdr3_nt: TGCAGTGCGAGTCGGGACACTCAGTTCTTC

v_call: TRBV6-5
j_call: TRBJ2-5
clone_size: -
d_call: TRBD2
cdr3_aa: CASSYRWGGETQYF
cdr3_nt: TGTGCCAGCAGTTACCGGTGGGGGGGAGAGACCCAGTACTTC

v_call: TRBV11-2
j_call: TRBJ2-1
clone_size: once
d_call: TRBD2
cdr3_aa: CASSLLAGTRNEQFF
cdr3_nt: TGTGCCAGCAGCTTACTAGCGGGGACGCGCAATGAGCAGTTCTTC

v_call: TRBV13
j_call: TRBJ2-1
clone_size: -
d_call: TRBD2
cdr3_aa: CASSLYLRTSGKSSYNEQFF
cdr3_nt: TGTGCCAGCAGCTTATATCTACGCACTAGCGGAAAGAGCTCCTACAATGAGCAGTTCTTC

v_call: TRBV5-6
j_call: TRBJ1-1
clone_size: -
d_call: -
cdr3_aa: CASSVDQGVVAFF
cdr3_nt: TGTGCCAGCAGCGTGGACCAGGGTGTGGTAGCTTTCTTT

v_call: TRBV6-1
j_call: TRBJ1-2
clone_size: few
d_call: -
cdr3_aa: CASSDNSYGYTF
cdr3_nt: TGTGCCAGCAGTGATAACAGCTATGGCTACACCTTC

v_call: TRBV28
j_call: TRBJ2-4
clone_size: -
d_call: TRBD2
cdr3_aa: CASSLVLAGAKNIQYF
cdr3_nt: TGTGCCAGCAGTTTGGTGTTAGCGGGAGCCAAAAACATTCAGTACTTC

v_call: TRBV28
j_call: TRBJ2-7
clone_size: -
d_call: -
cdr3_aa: CASSIPPRGALTYEQYF
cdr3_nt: TGTGCCAGCAGTATCCCCCCACGGGGGGCGCTGACCTACGAGCAGTACTTC

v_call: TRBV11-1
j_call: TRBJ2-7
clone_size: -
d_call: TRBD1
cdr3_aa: CASSLRTGGMDEQYF
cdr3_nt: TGTGCCAGCAGCTTACGAACAGGGGGGATGGACGAGCAGTACTTC

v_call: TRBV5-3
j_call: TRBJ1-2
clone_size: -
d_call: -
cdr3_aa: CARSLRKRLSLINYGYTF
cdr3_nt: TGTGCCAGAAGCCTTCGCAAGAGGCTTAGTTTGATTAACTATGGCTACACCTTC

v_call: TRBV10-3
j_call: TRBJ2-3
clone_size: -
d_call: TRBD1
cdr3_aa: CAISRTGVGTDTQYF
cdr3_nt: TGTGCCATCAGCAGAACAGGGGTGGGCACAGATACGCAGTATTTT

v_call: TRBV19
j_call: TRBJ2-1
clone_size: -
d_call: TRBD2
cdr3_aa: CASSPDVGTNPYNEQFF
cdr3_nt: TGTGCCAGTAGTCCTGATGTGGGGACTAACCCCTACAATGAGCAGTTCTTC

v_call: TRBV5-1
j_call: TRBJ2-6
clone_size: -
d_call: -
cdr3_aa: CASSLTLGSRGSGANVLTF
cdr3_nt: TGCGCCAGCAGCTTGACTTTGGGCAGTAGGGGGTCTGGGGCCAACGTCCTGACTTTC

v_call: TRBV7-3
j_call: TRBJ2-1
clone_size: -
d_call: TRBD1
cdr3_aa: CASSLDRGNNEQFF
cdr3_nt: TGTGCCAGCAGCTTGGACAGGGGCAACAATGAGCAGTTCTTC

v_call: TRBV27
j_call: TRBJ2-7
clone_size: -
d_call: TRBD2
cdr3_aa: CASSLYRASGGMAYEQYF
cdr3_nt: TGTGCCAGCAGTTTATATAGGGCTAGCGGGGGCATGGCCTACGAGCAGTACTTC

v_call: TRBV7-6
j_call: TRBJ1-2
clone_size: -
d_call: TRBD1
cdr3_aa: CASSPDARGLYGYTF
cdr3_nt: TGTGCCAGCAGTCCAGATGCCAGGGGGCTCTATGGCTACACCTTC

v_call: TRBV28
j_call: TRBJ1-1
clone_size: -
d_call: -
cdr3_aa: CASSSIYDTEAFF
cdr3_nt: TGTGCCAGCAGTTCAATCTATGACACTGAAGCTTTCTTT

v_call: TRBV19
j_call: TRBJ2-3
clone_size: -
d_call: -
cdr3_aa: CASSIGGRAPDTQYF
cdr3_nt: TGTGCCAGTAGTATTGGGGGACGCGCCCCAGATACGCAGTATTTT

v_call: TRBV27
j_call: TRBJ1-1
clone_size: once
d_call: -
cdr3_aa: CASTRAGTNTEAFF
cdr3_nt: TGTGCCAGCACCCGGGCGGGGACTAACACTGAAGCTTTCTTT

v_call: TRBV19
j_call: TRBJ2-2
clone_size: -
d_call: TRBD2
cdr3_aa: CASTSGATGELFF
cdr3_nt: TGTGCCAGTACCAGCGGGGCCACCGGGGAGCTGTTTTTT

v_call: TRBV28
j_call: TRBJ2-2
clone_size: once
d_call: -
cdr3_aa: CASSSPWTPRGTGELFF
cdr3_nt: TGTGCCAGCAGTTCACCCTGGACACCCCGAGGGACCGGGGAGCTGTTTTTT

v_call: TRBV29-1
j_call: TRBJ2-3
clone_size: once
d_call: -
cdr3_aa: CSVEDAALGQTDTQYF
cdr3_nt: TGCAGCGTTGAAGATGCGGCCCTAGGCCAGACAGATACGCAGTATTTT

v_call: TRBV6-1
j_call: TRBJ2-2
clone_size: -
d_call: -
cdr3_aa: CASSDFGANTGELFF
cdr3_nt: TGTGCCAGCAGTGATTTCGGGGCGAACACCGGGGAGCTGTTTTTT

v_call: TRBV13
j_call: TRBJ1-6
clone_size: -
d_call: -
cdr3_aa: CASSLVTGPNSPLHF
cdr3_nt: TGTGCCAGCAGCTTAGTTACAGGGCCTAATTCACCCCTCCACTTT

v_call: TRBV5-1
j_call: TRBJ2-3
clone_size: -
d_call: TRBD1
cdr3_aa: CASSPGQLTDTQYF
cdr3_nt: TGCGCCAGCAGCCCGGGACAGCTGACAGATACGCAGTATTTT

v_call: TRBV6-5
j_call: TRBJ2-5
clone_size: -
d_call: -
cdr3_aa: CASSRRGGESQYF
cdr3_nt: TGTGCCAGCAGCCGCAGGGGTGGGGAGTCCCAGTACTTC

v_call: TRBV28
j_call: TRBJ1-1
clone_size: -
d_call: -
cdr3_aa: CASMGGRLSGAFF
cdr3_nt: TGTGCCAGCATGGGAGGCAGACTGAGTGGAGCTTTCTTT

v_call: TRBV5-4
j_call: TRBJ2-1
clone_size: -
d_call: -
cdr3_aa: CASSFGRSSYNEQFF
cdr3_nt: TGTGCCAGCAGCTTCGGGAGAAGCTCCTACAATGAGCAGTTCTTC

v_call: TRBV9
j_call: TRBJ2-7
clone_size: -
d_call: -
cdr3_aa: CASSVDGRYEQYF
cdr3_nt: TGTGCCAGCAGCGTAGATGGCAGATACGAGCAGTACTTC

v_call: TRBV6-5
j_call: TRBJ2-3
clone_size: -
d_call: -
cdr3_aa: CASRRAFSTDTQYF
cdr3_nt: TGTGCCAGCAGAAGGGCGTTTAGCACAGATACGCAGTATTTT